This TCR beta chain was captured in a study of tissue T cells after allogeneic stem cell transplantation (dated by TCRdb to the early 2020s). With respect to the entire study: TCR beta repertoires were profiled across many tissues obtained from research autopsies of patients with and without GVHD, as well as in mouse models of GVHD. The human part of the study was a prospective observational study with no blinding and no randomization. What the authors observed across the whole study: Few T cell clones were found to be shared across patients, but shared repertoire signatures across patients were revealed in a tissue-specific fashion by motif-based clustering. Which tissue TCRs were alloreactive or antigen-specific was not determined in the study, and some of the clones might have been host cells that persisted. Within patients, how anatomically similar tissues were was a major factor shaping TCR repertoire composition, regardless of disease or transplant status. In both patients and mice, T cells from blood and spleen covered only a limited part of the TCR repertoire found in tissues. A small and clinically heterogeneous patient cohort was studied, and sampling depth was acknowledged as a limitation.

The CDR3 sequence holds 14 residues, the cysteine and phenylalanine included. Sequencing covers 39 bases of the CDR3, shown here with the frame starting at base 1. The germline V gene yields KGHTA for CDR1 and FQNQQP for CDR2. The sample's time point label, in plain terms: mouse harvest day 7 after allogeneic transplant. Each mouse graft, delivered by tail vein injection, combined 10^6 splenic CD5+ T cells with 10^7 T-cell-depleted bone marrow cells. A major MHC-mismatch B6 (H2b) into BALB/c (H2d) model was used to model mouse GVHD, and tissues were profiled at day 7 or 14. On day 7 or 14 post-transplant, mouse tissues and retro-orbital blood were harvested with separate sterile tools for each animal, and livers were flushed beforehand. Before genomic DNA was isolated with the DNeasy Blood & Tissue Kit, mouse tissues were minced with razor blades in buffered saline. Libraries were built with the immunoSEQ multiplex PCR assay. TCRbeta CDR3 sequencing was done by Adaptive Biotechnologies at survey depth, reporting CDR3 sequences, V/J genes, productive frequency and template counts. TCR beta CDR3 regions were amplified from genomic DNA rather than RNA. The authors' analysis ran thus. Jensen-Shannon divergence served to quantify pairwise repertoire overlap between tissues, with 0 meaning identical and 1 meaning complete divergence. Tissues were grouped by single-linkage agglomerative hierarchical clustering of pairwise JSD values, and the clustering results were shown as dendrograms. All patient samples were analyzed with GLIPH2 using simulation_depth 1000, kmer_min_depth 3 and cdr3_length_cutoff 8, and only groups containing more than two unique CDR3s were kept. A standardized tissue-overlap score was generated by extrapolating Jaccard GLIPH-group overlap across patients to a standard repertoire size of 1000 clones. Associations of diversity with clinical or experimental variables used linear mixed-effect models with tissue fixed effects and individual random effects. TCRdb retrieved this table from immuneACCESS and kept in-frame rearrangements only. Not all clones are present; in checked studies, unresolved V genes account for under half, and no reason is known for the remainder. V and J calls and clone size are as listed in that table; D and trimming were resolved from the DNA. The sample has roughly 6,800 clones on record, about 50% of them singletons. In total, the top ten clones hold around 5.4% of the sample.

In regard to this clone: Its antigen specificity is not known. The species here is mouse, which means the gene names and germline sequences are mouse ones. The CDR3 extends 1 residue past the end of the read, so its final part is completed from the germline J gene. The same CDR3 can be traced to other DNA sequences in this sample.

The sequenced sample consisted of gut tissue. The source is a female BALB/c mouse given C57BL/6 T cells with graft-versus-host disease after an allogeneic hematopoietic cell transplant. The sequence joins TRBV23 to TRBJ2-3; TRBD1, the D gene given by the table, was not confirmed from the DNA. For the CDR3, the sequence is CSSSPTGSAETLYF. The CDR3 DNA, read in part, is TGCTCCAGCAGTCCGACAGGGAGTGCAGAAACGCTGTAT. With the rest looked up from the reference TRBV23 and TRBJ2-3 genes rather than sequenced, the full variable domain is DAAVTQKPRYLIKMKGQEAEMKCIPEKGHTAVFWYQQKQSKELKFLIYFQNQQPLDQIDMVKERFSAVCPSSSLCSLGIRTCEAEDSALYLCSSSPTGSAETLYFGSGTRLTVL.